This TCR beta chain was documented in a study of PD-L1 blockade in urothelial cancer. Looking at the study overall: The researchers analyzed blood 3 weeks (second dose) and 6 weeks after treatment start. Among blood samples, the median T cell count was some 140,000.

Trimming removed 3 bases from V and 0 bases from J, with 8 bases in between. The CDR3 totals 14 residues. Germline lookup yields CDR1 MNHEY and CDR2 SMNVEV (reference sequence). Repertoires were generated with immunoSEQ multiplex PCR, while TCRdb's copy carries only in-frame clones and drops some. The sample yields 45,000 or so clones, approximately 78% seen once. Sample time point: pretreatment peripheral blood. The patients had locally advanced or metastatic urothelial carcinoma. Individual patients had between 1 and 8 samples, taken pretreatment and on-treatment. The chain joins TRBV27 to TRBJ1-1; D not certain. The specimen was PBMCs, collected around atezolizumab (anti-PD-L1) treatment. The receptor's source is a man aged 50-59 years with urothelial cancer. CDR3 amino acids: CASSLEGVNTEAFF. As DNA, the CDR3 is TGTGCCAGCAGTTTGGAGGGCGTGAACACTGAAGCTTTCTTT.